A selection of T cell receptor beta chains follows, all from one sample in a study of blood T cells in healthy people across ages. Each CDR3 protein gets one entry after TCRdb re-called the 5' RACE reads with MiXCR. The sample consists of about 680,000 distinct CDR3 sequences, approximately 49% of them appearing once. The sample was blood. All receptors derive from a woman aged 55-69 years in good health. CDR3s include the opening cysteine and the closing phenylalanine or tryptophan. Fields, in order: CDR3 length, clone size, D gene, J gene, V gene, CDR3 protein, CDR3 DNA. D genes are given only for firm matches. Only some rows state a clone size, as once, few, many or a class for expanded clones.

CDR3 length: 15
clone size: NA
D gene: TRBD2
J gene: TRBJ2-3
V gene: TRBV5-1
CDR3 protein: CASSLDGRATDTQYF
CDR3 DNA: TGCGCCAGCAGCTTGGACGGGAGGGCCACAGATACGCAGTATTTT

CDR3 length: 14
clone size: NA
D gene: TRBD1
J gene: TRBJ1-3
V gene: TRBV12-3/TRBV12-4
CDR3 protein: CASSPTGDGNTIYF
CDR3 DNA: TGTGCCAGCAGTCCGACAGGGGATGGAAACACCATATATTTT

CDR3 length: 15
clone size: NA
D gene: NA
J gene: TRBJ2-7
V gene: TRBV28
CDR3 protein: CASSSPGVSSYEQYF
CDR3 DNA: TGTGCCAGCAGTTCCCCGGGCGTCAGTTCCTACGAGCAGTACTTC

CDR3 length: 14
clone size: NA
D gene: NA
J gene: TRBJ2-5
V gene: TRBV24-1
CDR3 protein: CATSLEGARETQYF
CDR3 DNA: TGTGCCACCAGTTTGGAGGGGGCTCGGGAGACCCAGTACTTC

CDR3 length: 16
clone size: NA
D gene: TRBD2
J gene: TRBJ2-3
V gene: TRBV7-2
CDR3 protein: CASSAPTSASTDTQYF
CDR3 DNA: TGTGCCAGCAGCGCCCCGACTAGCGCGAGCACAGATACGCAGTATTTT

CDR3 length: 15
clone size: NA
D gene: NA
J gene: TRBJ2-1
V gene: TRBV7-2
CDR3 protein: CASSPPGFSYNEQFF
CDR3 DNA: TGTGCCAGCAGCCCTCCCGGGTTCTCCTACAATGAGCAGTTCTTC

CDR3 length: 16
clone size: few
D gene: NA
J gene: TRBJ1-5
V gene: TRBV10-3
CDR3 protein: CAISEAVRNSNQPQHF
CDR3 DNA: TGTGCCATCAGTGAGGCTGTCAGAAATAGCAATCAGCCCCAGCATTTT

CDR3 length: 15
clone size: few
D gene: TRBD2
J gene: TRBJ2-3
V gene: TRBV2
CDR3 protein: CASNFVAGIADTQYF
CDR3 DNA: TGTGCCAGCAATTTCGTAGCGGGAATTGCAGATACGCAGTATTTT

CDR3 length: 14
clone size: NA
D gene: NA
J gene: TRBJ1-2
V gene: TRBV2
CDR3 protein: CASRWTASNYGYTF
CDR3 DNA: TGTGCCAGCAGATGGACAGCTAGCAACTATGGCTACACCTTC

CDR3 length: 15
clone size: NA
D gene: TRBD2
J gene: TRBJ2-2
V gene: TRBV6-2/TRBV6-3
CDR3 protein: CASRRTSENTGELFF
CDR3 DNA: TGTGCCAGCAGGAGGACTAGCGAGAACACCGGGGAGCTGTTTTTT

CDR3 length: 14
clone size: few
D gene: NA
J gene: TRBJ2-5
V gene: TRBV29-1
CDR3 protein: CSVGVSARGETQYF
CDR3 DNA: TGCAGCGTTGGTGTGTCGGCCCGAGGGGAGACCCAGTACTTC

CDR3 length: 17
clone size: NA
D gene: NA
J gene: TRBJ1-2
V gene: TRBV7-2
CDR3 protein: CASSSRDTVISNYGYTF
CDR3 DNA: TGTGCCAGCAGCTCCCGGGACACCGTGATTAGCAACTATGGCTACACCTTC

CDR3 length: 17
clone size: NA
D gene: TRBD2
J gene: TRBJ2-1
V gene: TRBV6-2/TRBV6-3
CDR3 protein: CASSSMTSGSSRGEQFF
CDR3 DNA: TGTGCCAGCAGTTCCATGACTAGCGGGAGTTCGAGGGGTGAGCAGTTCTTC

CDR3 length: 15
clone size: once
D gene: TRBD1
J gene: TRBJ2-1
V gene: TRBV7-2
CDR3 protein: CASSLAVGGRGEQFF
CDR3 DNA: TGTGCCAGCAGCTTAGCAGTAGGGGGCCGTGGTGAGCAGTTCTTC